The rows below give T cell receptor beta chains drawn from one sample of a study of vaccination effects on CD4 cells after COVID-19. Their specific antigens are unknown. The assay was immunoSEQ multiplex PCR, and TCRdb's table has in-frame clones only and misses some. The profile shows roughly 24,000 clones, about three quarters of them singletons. Sequences were derived from CD4+ T cells from PBMCs cultured with SARS-CoV-2 spike peptides, sampled before COVID-19 vaccination. Receptors were obtained from a human donor who received a COVID-19 vaccine. CDR3s include the opening cysteine and the closing phenylalanine or tryptophan. A D gene is named only where the DNA matches it firmly. Only some rows state a clone size, as once, few, many or a class for expanded clones.

cdr3_nt: TGTGCCAGCAGTTACGGGTCTCGGGATTCACCCCTCCACTTT
cdr3_aa: CASSYGSRDSPLHF
j_call: TRBJ1-6
clone_size: once
d_call: -
v_call: TRBV6-6

cdr3_nt: TGTGCCATCAGAGTTTCAGGAGCAGATGGCTACACCTTC
cdr3_aa: CAIRVSGADGYTF
j_call: TRBJ1-2
clone_size: -
d_call: -
v_call: TRBV10-3

cdr3_nt: TGTGCCACCTGGGACGGGAATACTGAAGCTTTCTTT
cdr3_aa: CATWDGNTEAFF
j_call: TRBJ1-1
clone_size: -
d_call: -
v_call: TRBV24-1

cdr3_nt: TGCGCCAACGCCCGCGGGGTCGAGGATCAGCCCCAGCATTTT
cdr3_aa: CANARGVEDQPQHF
j_call: TRBJ1-5
clone_size: -
d_call: -
v_call: TRBV5-1

cdr3_nt: TGTGCCAGTAGTATCCCCCGACAGTCAAGCTCCTACAATGAGCAGTTCTTC
cdr3_aa: CASSIPRQSSSYNEQFF
j_call: TRBJ2-1
clone_size: -
d_call: -
v_call: TRBV19

cdr3_nt: TGTGCCAGCAGCGCCATGCTAGGCGAGACCCAGTACTTC
cdr3_aa: CASSAMLGETQYF
j_call: TRBJ2-5
clone_size: -
d_call: -
v_call: TRBV5-4

cdr3_nt: TGCGCCAGCAGCCCCGACAGTTACGAGCAGTACTTC
cdr3_aa: CASSPDSYEQYF
j_call: TRBJ2-7
clone_size: -
d_call: -
v_call: TRBV5-1

cdr3_nt: TGCGCCAGCAGCTTGGGAACTGAAGCTTTCTTT
cdr3_aa: CASSLGTEAFF
j_call: TRBJ1-1
clone_size: once
d_call: -
v_call: TRBV5-1

cdr3_nt: TGTGCCAGCAGCCAAGTGGTTGGCTACACCTTC
cdr3_aa: CASSQVVGYTF
j_call: TRBJ1-2
clone_size: few
d_call: -
v_call: TRBV16

cdr3_nt: TGTGCCAGCACCCTGATGGACAGGGACGACTACGAGCAGTACTTC
cdr3_aa: CASTLMDRDDYEQYF
j_call: TRBJ2-7
clone_size: -
d_call: TRBD1
v_call: TRBV5-4

cdr3_nt: TGTGCCAGCTCACCCGCAGTATCCTCTGGGGCCAACGTCCTGACTTTC
cdr3_aa: CASSPAVSSGANVLTF
j_call: TRBJ2-6
clone_size: -
d_call: -
v_call: TRBV18

cdr3_nt: TGTGCCAGCAGCTCCCTAGCGGGAACCGGGGAGCTGTTTTTT
cdr3_aa: CASSSLAGTGELFF
j_call: TRBJ2-2
clone_size: -
d_call: TRBD2
v_call: TRBV11-3

cdr3_nt: TGTGCCAGCAGTGAATATGGCGGACGGCCAGGCTACACCTTC
cdr3_aa: CASSEYGGRPGYTF
j_call: TRBJ1-2
clone_size: -
d_call: -
v_call: TRBV25-1

cdr3_nt: TGCGCCAGCAAACCGGGACAGGGGGCCTACGAGCAGTACTTC
cdr3_aa: CASKPGQGAYEQYF
j_call: TRBJ2-7
clone_size: -
d_call: TRBD1
v_call: TRBV5-1

cdr3_nt: TGCAGTGCTAGAGTCGGAAACACCATATATTTT
cdr3_aa: CSARVGNTIYF
j_call: TRBJ1-3
clone_size: -
d_call: -
v_call: TRBV20-1

cdr3_nt: TGTGCCAGCAGGGGGAGGCTAGCGGGGGGGCCGAAGGGAGATACGCAGTATTTT
cdr3_aa: CASRGRLAGGPKGDTQYF
j_call: TRBJ2-3
clone_size: -
d_call: TRBD2
v_call: TRBV2

cdr3_nt: TGTGCCAGCAGTGACCGGGACAACTATGGCTACACCTTC
cdr3_aa: CASSDRDNYGYTF
j_call: TRBJ1-2
clone_size: -
d_call: -
v_call: TRBV6-4

cdr3_nt: TGTGCCACCAGTGATTTCGACAGACAAGAGACCCAGTACTTC
cdr3_aa: CATSDFDRQETQYF
j_call: TRBJ2-5
clone_size: -
d_call: -
v_call: TRBV24-1

cdr3_nt: TGTGCCAGCAGCCAATCCGGGGGGAGCTCCTACAATGAGCAGTTCTTC
cdr3_aa: CASSQSGGSSYNEQFF
j_call: TRBJ2-1
clone_size: few
d_call: TRBD2
v_call: TRBV3-1/TRBV3-2

cdr3_nt: TGTGCTAGTGGCTTCCCGGGGTCTGGCACTGAAGCTTTCTTT
cdr3_aa: CASGFPGSGTEAFF
j_call: TRBJ1-1
clone_size: -
d_call: -
v_call: TRBV12-5

cdr3_nt: TGTGCCAGCAGTGATTCTCCGGGGCGACAGGGCTACACCTTC
cdr3_aa: CASSDSPGRQGYTF
j_call: TRBJ1-2
clone_size: -
d_call: -
v_call: TRBV2

cdr3_nt: TGTGCCAGCTCACCGGGGACAGGAGGGGACATTCAGTACTTC
cdr3_aa: CASSPGTGGDIQYF
j_call: TRBJ2-4
clone_size: -
d_call: TRBD1
v_call: TRBV18

cdr3_nt: TGTGCCACCAGTACCGGGACAACGGGTGAAAAACTGTTTTTT
cdr3_aa: CATSTGTTGEKLFF
j_call: TRBJ1-4
clone_size: -
d_call: -
v_call: TRBV24-1

cdr3_nt: TGTGCCAGCAGCCAGGACGAGAGGGGCTACACCTTC
cdr3_aa: CASSQDERGYTF
j_call: TRBJ1-2
clone_size: -
d_call: -
v_call: TRBV7-9

cdr3_nt: TGTGCCATCAGTGAGCTGGAGACCCAGTACTTC
cdr3_aa: CAISELETQYF
j_call: TRBJ2-5
clone_size: -
d_call: -
v_call: TRBV10-3

cdr3_nt: TGTGCCAGCAGCGTGGGGACAGGGGGCACAGATACGCAGTATTTT
cdr3_aa: CASSVGTGGTDTQYF
j_call: TRBJ2-3
clone_size: few
d_call: TRBD1
v_call: TRBV9

cdr3_nt: TGTGCCAGCAGCTCGAGCCAGGGAGGGATAACCTACAATGAGCAGTTCTTC
cdr3_aa: CASSSSQGGITYNEQFF
j_call: TRBJ2-1
clone_size: few
d_call: TRBD2
v_call: TRBV7-8

cdr3_nt: TGTGCTAGTGGTTTGCAAAGGGGATCTCAGGGCAGCTCCTACGAGCAGTACTTC
cdr3_aa: CASGLQRGSQGSSYEQYF
j_call: TRBJ2-7
clone_size: -
d_call: -
v_call: TRBV12-5

cdr3_nt: TGTGCCAGCGGGGGCTACGAGCAGTACTTC
cdr3_aa: CASGGYEQYF
j_call: TRBJ2-7
clone_size: -
d_call: -
v_call: TRBV3-1/TRBV3-2